Below are 18 T cell receptor beta chains sequenced from a single sample in a study of blood T cells in healthy people across ages (dated by TCRdb to between 2015 and 2017). The library was made by 5' RACE. A second roughly 6 to 12 cycle PCR used a sample-barcoded 5' primer and a J-beta primer mix. TCRdb's own reprocessing of the public reads used fastp at Q25 and MiXCR and kept productive beta chains. Identical CDR3 protein sequences are pooled into one entry, listed with their most common genes and DNA. The sample profile shows fewer than 2,000,000 distinct CDR3 sequences; around 40% of them were found once. Of the sample, roughly 23% is held by the ten largest clones. Sequencing was carried out using blood. Receptor source: a human donor in good health.

V is TRBV7-2 and J is TRBJ1-1; D gene ambiguous. The CDR3 spans 14 residues. Germline V gene sequence: CDR1 SGHTA, CDR2 FQGNSA. Trimming left V 2 bases short and J 3 bases short, with 10 bases between. The CDR3: CASSLSTIYTEAFF. As DNA, the CDR3 is TGTGCCAGCAGCTTAAGCACTATTTACACTGAAGCTTTCTTT.

The chain recombines TRBV20-1 with TRBJ1-1, with a weak D call TRBD1 (6 bases). There are 14 residues in the CDR3. The germline V gene has CDR1 DFQATT and CDR2 SNEGSKA (reference sequence). V lost 4 bases and J 1 base, leaving 13 bases between the germline ends. The CDR3 reads CSATRGMANTEAFF. The CDR3 region has the DNA TGCAGTGCTACGAGGGGGATGGCGAACACTGAAGCTTTCTTT.

The sample holds a few counts of this clonotype. The chain has TRBV10-2 and TRBJ1-1; 7 bases are a match to TRBD1. V lost 6 bases and J lost 8; bases outside the gene matches: 6. The CDR3 extends over 12 amino acids. Germline CDR1 and CDR2: WSHSY and SAAADI. CDR3 sequence (DNA): TGCGCCAGCAGAACCGGGACAGACGAAGCTTTCTTT. Its translation is CASRTGTDEAFF.

This chain connects TRBV29-1 to TRBJ1-1, with D uncertain. V was shortened by 6 bases and J by 0 bases, with 14 bases between the two germline ends. Germline V gives CDR1 SQVTM, CDR2 ANQGSEA. The CDR3 totals 14 residues. The CDR3 protein is CSVRHLLMNTEAFF. CDR3 bases: TGCAGCGTCAGACACCTCCTCATGAACACTGAAGCTTTCTTT.

This clonotype was counted a few times. The chain joins TRBV9 to TRBJ1-1; tentative D call: TRBD1 (5 bases). CDR1 is SGDLS, CDR2 YYNGEE, per germline. The CDR3 consists of 15 residues. The V end lost 0 bases, the J end lost 1 base, and 10 bases lay between the germline ends. DNA of the CDR3: TGTGCCAGCAGCGTAGACGACAGAACGAACACTGAAGCTTTCTTT. It encodes CASSVDDRTNTEAFF.

This clonotype has a handful of counts. The genes are TRBV7-2 and TRBJ2-3; 8 bases are a match to TRBD2. Trimming cost V 5 bases and J 2 bases; bases outside gene matches: 3. The CDR3 sequence is 14 residues long. Germline loops: CDR1 SGHTA, CDR2 FQGNSA. The CDR3 region has the DNA TGTGCCAGCAGCACAGCGGGGGCCACAGATACGCAGTATTTT. Translation gives CASSTAGATDTQYF.

V is TRBV7-2 and J is TRBJ2-1; TRBD2 is a possible D gene (7 bases). The V gene lost 1 base and the J gene lost 5 bases, with 15 bases spanning the gap. The CDR3 is made up of 16 amino acids. Germline CDR1 SGHTA, CDR2 FQGNSA. DNA for the CDR3: TGTGCCAGCAGCTTAGGTGGCGGGGGCAACCACAATGAGCAGTTCTTC. Its translation: CASSLGGGGNHNEQFF.

This chain uses TRBV20-1 with TRBJ2-5; 9 bases align to TRBD1. The length of the CDR3 is 16 residues. V lost 1 base and J lost 7; bases outside the gene matches: 13. Germline V gives CDR1 DFQATT, CDR2 SNEGSKA (reference sequence). For the CDR3, the DNA is TGCAGTGCTAGAGTGAACAGGGGGCCGTTCAAAGGGACCCAGTACTTC. Its protein product is CSARVNRGPFKGTQYF.

This clonotype was seen only once. The chain links TRBV7-3 to TRBJ2-3; TRBD1 matches at 9 bases. V trimming: 8 bases; J trimming: 4 bases; junction bases outside the gene matches: 7. Per the germline V gene, CDR1 is SGHTA and CDR2 is FQGTGA. The CDR3 contains 14 residues. DNA of the CDR3: TGTGCCAGCGGGGGGGACAGGGCCGCAGATACGCAGTATTTT. It is translated as CASGGDRAADTQYF.

The genes are TRBV12-3 or TRBV12-4 and TRBJ1-5; D is uncertain. The CDR3 is made up of 12 amino acids. The germline V and J ends were trimmed by 2 bases and 11 bases, with 10 bases remaining between them. CDR3 in amino acids: CASSLTCPAQHF. CDR3 sequence (DNA): TGTGCCAGCAGTTTAACCTGTCCGGCCCAGCATTTT.

The chain has TRBV9 and TRBJ2-3; D is undetermined. V dropped 0 bases and J dropped 4 bases, with 9 bases sitting between them. The CDR3 has 14 residues. The germline V gene encodes CDR1 SGDLS and CDR2 YYNGEE. The CDR3 loop is CASSVEAYADTQYF. The CDR3, as DNA: TGTGCCAGCAGCGTAGAGGCGTACGCAGATACGCAGTATTTT.

The genes are TRBV7-9 and TRBJ1-1, with unresolved D. In germline, CDR1 is SEHNR, CDR2 FQNEAQ (reference sequence). This CDR3 has 13 amino acids. Trimming removed 3 bases at V and 5 bases at J, with 10 bases between. Written as DNA, the CDR3 is TGTGCCAGCAGCTTTACTCTATTAACTGAAGCTTTCTTT. It translates to CASSFTLLTEAFF.

The V call is TRBV7-2, the J call TRBJ2-1, with 8 bases lining up with TRBD2. Germline CDR1 is SGHTA and CDR2 is FQGNSA. The CDR3 totals 15 residues. J was trimmed by 6 bases and V by 5 bases; bases with no gene match: 9. In DNA, the CDR3 is TGTGCCAGCAGCCCCGGGACTAGAAGCTTCAATGAGCAGTTCTTC. The encoded protein is CASSPGTRSFNEQFF.

This clonotype has a handful of counts. This chain uses TRBV3-1 with TRBJ2-1, with a possible D match to TRBD1 (5 bases). Germline V gene data show CDR1 as LGHDT and CDR2 as YNNKEL (reference sequence). Trimming took off 2 bases at V and 7 bases at J, with 9 bases between the two ends. The CDR3 totals 13 residues. The CDR3 bases are TGTGCCAGCAGCCAATTAGGGGTGAATGAGCAGTTCTTC. Translating gives CASSQLGVNEQFF.

This clonotype was recorded only once. Since a much larger clone is just one base distant, this may be a read error. This chain joins TRBV20-1 and TRBJ1-1; TRBD1 aligns across 7 bases. Germline-derived CDR1 and CDR2 are DFQATT and SNEGSKA (reference sequence). The CDR3 contains 15 residues. Germline trimming cut 0 bases from V and 4 bases from J; bases unmatched to any gene: 8. The DNA for the CDR3 is TGCAGTGCTAGAGAGGGGGACAGTATGGGCACTGAAGCTTTCTTT. Residues: CSAREGDSMGTEAFF.

The chain recombines TRBV7-8 with TRBJ1-2; D perhaps matches TRBD1 (6 bases). Germline V gene lookup returns CDR1 SGHVS and CDR2 FQNEAQ. V was clipped by 5 bases and J by 3 bases, with 13 bases between them. CDR3 length: 14 amino acids. The CDR3 DNA reads TGTGCCAGCAGCCCCCTTGGGGGGCACTATGGCTACACCTTC. Amino acid sequence: CASSPLGGHYGYTF.

This clonotype was picked up a small number of times. The J gene is TRBJ1-2, the V gene TRBV5-1; possible D gene TRBD1, 6 bases. There are 14 residues in the CDR3. CDR1 and CDR2 from the germline V gene are SGHRS and YFSETQ. V gave up 2 bases and J gave up 3 bases, with 11 bases separating them. The CDR3: CASSFRGPHYGYTF. CDR3 in DNA: TGCGCCAGCAGCTTCAGGGGACCGCACTATGGCTACACCTTC.

This clonotype appeared a few times. The rearrangement joins TRBV4-3 to TRBJ2-7; D call uncertain. Deletions cut 1 base from V and 3 bases from J, with 10 bases between. The CDR3 totals 14 residues. Germline V gene sequence: CDR1 LGHNA, CDR2 YSLEER. This chain's CDR3 is CASSQVGRGYEQYF. The CDR3 region has the DNA TGCGCCAGCAGCCAAGTGGGCCGAGGCTACGAGCAGTACTTC.